This TCR beta chain was obtained from a study of cytomegalovirus exposure and HLA in healthy donors. A word on this clone: Antigen: not known.

The germline CDR1 and CDR2 sequences are SGHNT and YYREEE (reference sequence). This CDR3 region has 14 residues. Trimming took off 4 bases at V and 6 bases at J, with 14 bases between the two ends. PCR primers comprised 60 Vbeta and 13 Jbeta primers. Here immunoSEQ multiplex PCR was the method, and the copy in TCRdb shows in-frame clones only, minus some. The table has 120,000 to 150,000 clones, around 80% seen once. Study-level results: Reportedly, fewer N-insertions than the approximately 600-donor mean appeared in an Asian-associated ancestry cluster in a later analysis. Analyzed later, association rates of TCRs varied across HLA loci, with DRB1 most and HLA-C fewest. A later analysis found that most CMV-associated TCR beta chains appeared HLA-restricted.

V and J are TRBV5-4 and TRBJ2-1, with D possibly TRBD2 on 5 matching bases. Specimen: PBMCs. This TCR was sampled from a woman younger than 45 in good health and CMV-seronegative. The CDR3 reads CASSIVTIANEQFF. The CDR3 DNA sequence: TGTGCCAGCAGCATAGTGACTATAGCCAATGAGCAGTTCTTC.